This T cell receptor beta chain was identified during a study of somatic mutations in cytotoxic T cells in rheumatoid arthritis. Trimming stripped 2 bases from V and 6 bases from J, with 18 bases between. This CDR3 has 15 residues. Germline lookup yields CDR1 SGHRS and CDR2 YFSETQ. TCRdb keeps only in-frame clones here, not all; method: immunoSEQ multiplex PCR. The table has just under 30,000 clones, approximately 86% seen once. The origin of this receptor is an adult with rheumatoid arthritis. The sequenced material came from CD8+ T cells sorted from blood. This chain joins TRBV5-1 and TRBJ2-7, with a weak D call TRBD2 (5 bases). The CDR3 DNA sequence: TGCGCCAGCAGCTTCTTGGGAGAGCGAGAATCCGAGCAGTACTTC. Its protein is CASSFLGERESEQYF.